This is a list of T cell receptor beta chains from one sample in a study of shared clonotypes between healthy human individuals. TCRdb's copy holds only in-frame clones and misses some; the assay was immunoSEQ multiplex PCR. The profile covers 2.3 million or so clones, with roughly 93% appearing a single time and under 0.45% taken by the ten largest. The sequenced sample consisted of naive CD4+ T cells from PBMCs. Receptors were obtained from a man between 18 and 35 years old in good health. Some clones in this sample may be carry-over from other donors' samples. Each CDR3 is given with its conserved first and last residue. Each record gives: D gene, J gene, V gene, clone size, CDR3 DNA, CDR3 protein. The D gene is left open where the match is weak. Not all rows give a size; the values are once, few, many and, for expanded clones, a class.

d_gene: .; j_gene: TRBJ2-2; v_gene: TRBV14; abundance: .; CDR3nt: TGTGCCAGCAGCCGTCTTCCTACCGGGGAGCTGTTTTTT; CDR3aa: CASSRLPTGELFF
d_gene: TRBD1; j_gene: TRBJ2-7; v_gene: TRBV29-1; abundance: .; CDR3nt: TGCAGCGTTGGAGGGACAGGGACCAACTACGAGCAGTACTTC; CDR3aa: CSVGGTGTNYEQYF
d_gene: TRBD1; j_gene: TRBJ2-7; v_gene: TRBV25-1; abundance: once; CDR3nt: TGTGCCAGCACCCGTCACGACAGGGGCGAGCAGTACTTC; CDR3aa: CASTRHDRGEQYF
d_gene: TRBD2; j_gene: TRBJ2-5; v_gene: TRBV28; abundance: .; CDR3nt: TGTGCCAGCAGCCGGGGACTAGCGGGAGGCTCGGAGACCCAGTACTTC; CDR3aa: CASSRGLAGGSETQYF
d_gene: .; j_gene: TRBJ2-2; v_gene: TRBV9; abundance: .; CDR3nt: TGTGCCAGCAGCACAGGGACACCCAACACCGGGGAGCTGTTTTTT; CDR3aa: CASSTGTPNTGELFF
d_gene: .; j_gene: TRBJ2-2; v_gene: TRBV5-6; abundance: .; CDR3nt: TGTGCCAGCAGCTTCGGGGGCATAGCCGGGGAGCTGTTTTTT; CDR3aa: CASSFGGIAGELFF
d_gene: .; j_gene: TRBJ1-1; v_gene: TRBV29-1; abundance: .; CDR3nt: TGCAGCGTTGAAGACAGGGGCCCAGCTTTCTTT; CDR3aa: CSVEDRGPAFF
d_gene: TRBD2; j_gene: TRBJ2-7; v_gene: TRBV2; abundance: .; CDR3nt: TGTGCCAGCAGTGCCGCGGGGGACTACGAGCAGTACTTC; CDR3aa: CASSAAGDYEQYF
d_gene: TRBD1; j_gene: TRBJ1-2; v_gene: TRBV2; abundance: .; CDR3nt: TGTGCCAGCAGTGAGCGGACAGGGGGCGCGGAGTATGGCTACACCTTC; CDR3aa: CASSERTGGAEYGYTF
d_gene: TRBD1; j_gene: TRBJ1-3; v_gene: TRBV28; abundance: .; CDR3nt: TGTGCCAGCAGTATGGGACAGTTTAGGGACACCATATATTTT; CDR3aa: CASSMGQFRDTIYF
d_gene: .; j_gene: TRBJ2-7; v_gene: TRBV6-1; abundance: once; CDR3nt: TGTGCCAGCAGCCGGGACATATCCTCCTACGAGCAGTACTTC; CDR3aa: CASSRDISSYEQYF
d_gene: .; j_gene: TRBJ1-1; v_gene: TRBV28; abundance: .; CDR3nt: TGTGCCAGCAGTGCCCCGGGGGCCGGGAACACTGAAGCTTTCTTT; CDR3aa: CASSAPGAGNTEAFF
d_gene: TRBD1; j_gene: TRBJ1-2; v_gene: TRBV28; abundance: .; CDR3nt: TGTGCCAGCAGTTTCCGGGACAGACCTAACTATGGCTACACCTTC; CDR3aa: CASSFRDRPNYGYTF
d_gene: .; j_gene: TRBJ1-1; v_gene: TRBV28; abundance: .; CDR3nt: TGTGCCAGCAGTTCAATTGTACCGATGGAAGCTTTCTTT; CDR3aa: CASSSIVPMEAFF
d_gene: .; j_gene: TRBJ2-5; v_gene: TRBV11-2; abundance: .; CDR3nt: TGTGCCAGCAGGTGGTCAATAGCGGCTCAAGAGACCCAGTACTTC; CDR3aa: CASRWSIAAQETQYF
d_gene: TRBD1; j_gene: TRBJ2-7; v_gene: TRBV6-5; abundance: .; CDR3nt: TGTGCCAGCGGCCCCAAGGGACAGGGATACTACGAGCAGTACTTC; CDR3aa: CASGPKGQGYYEQYF
d_gene: .; j_gene: TRBJ1-1; v_gene: TRBV18; abundance: .; CDR3nt: TGTGCCAGCTCCCTGATGCGGTGGGGTGAAACTGAAGCTTTCTTT; CDR3aa: CASSLMRWGETEAFF
d_gene: TRBD2; j_gene: TRBJ2-7; v_gene: TRBV18; abundance: .; CDR3nt: TGTGCCAGCTCGCGGACTAGCGGGAGCTCCTACGAGCAGTACTTC; CDR3aa: CASSRTSGSSYEQYF
d_gene: .; j_gene: TRBJ2-7; v_gene: TRBV6-1; abundance: .; CDR3nt: TGTGCCAGCAGTGGAAGGCAGGCGGACTCCTACGAGCAGTACTTC; CDR3aa: CASSGRQADSYEQYF
d_gene: .; j_gene: TRBJ2-5; v_gene: TRBV5-1; abundance: .; CDR3nt: TGCGCCAGCAGCTTGGCCGCTGGAGGGCAAGAGACCCAGTACTTC; CDR3aa: CASSLAAGGQETQYF
d_gene: TRBD2; j_gene: TRBJ2-3; v_gene: TRBV11-2; abundance: .; CDR3nt: TGTGCCAGCAGTCTCGGACTAGCGGGATATACGCAGTATTTT; CDR3aa: CASSLGLAGYTQYF
d_gene: TRBD1; j_gene: TRBJ2-4; v_gene: TRBV2; abundance: .; CDR3nt: TGTGCCAGCAGTGTTTTAATCAGGGGGTGGGCCAAAAACATTCAGTACTTC; CDR3aa: CASSVLIRGWAKNIQYF
d_gene: .; j_gene: TRBJ2-7; v_gene: TRBV7-2; abundance: .; CDR3nt: TGTGCCAGCAGCTTAGGGCGCGGCGGAGTAACCTACGAGCAGTACTTC; CDR3aa: CASSLGRGGVTYEQYF
d_gene: TRBD1; j_gene: TRBJ1-2; v_gene: TRBV6-5; abundance: few; CDR3nt: TGTGCCAGCAGCCACGGGAGACAGGGGAGCTATGGCTACACCTTC; CDR3aa: CASSHGRQGSYGYTF
d_gene: .; j_gene: TRBJ2-5; v_gene: TRBV30; abundance: once; CDR3nt: TGTGCCTGGAGTGTACTCGAAGAGACCCAGTACTTC; CDR3aa: CAWSVLEETQYF
d_gene: .; j_gene: TRBJ1-6; v_gene: TRBV28; abundance: .; CDR3nt: TGTGCCAGCAGACCGGGCCCAGGAGAGTCACCCCTCCACTTT; CDR3aa: CASRPGPGESPLHF
d_gene: .; j_gene: TRBJ2-3; v_gene: TRBV11-3; abundance: .; CDR3nt: TGTGCCAGCAGCAAGGGGCGGGGAAGCACAGATACGCAGTATTTT; CDR3aa: CASSKGRGSTDTQYF
d_gene: .; j_gene: TRBJ2-1; v_gene: TRBV7-6; abundance: .; CDR3nt: TGTGCCAGCAGCTTAGCCCCGATGGCGCCCATAGACTACAATGAGCAGTTCTTC; CDR3aa: CASSLAPMAPIDYNEQFF
d_gene: .; j_gene: TRBJ2-1; v_gene: TRBV5-1; abundance: .; CDR3nt: TGCGCCAGCAAGGGCGCCGGTAGCGGACCCTCTACCTACAATGAGCAGTTCTTC; CDR3aa: CASKGAGSGPSTYNEQFF
d_gene: TRBD2; j_gene: TRBJ2-7; v_gene: TRBV7-9; abundance: .; CDR3nt: TGTGCCAGCAGCTCCCGGCCTAGCGGGAGGATTCTCGAGCAGTACTTC; CDR3aa: CASSSRPSGRILEQYF
d_gene: .; j_gene: TRBJ2-2; v_gene: TRBV7-8; abundance: .; CDR3nt: TGTGCCAGCAGCCCGGGACCCCGGAACACCGGGGAGCTGTTTTTT; CDR3aa: CASSPGPRNTGELFF
d_gene: .; j_gene: TRBJ1-4; v_gene: TRBV4-1; abundance: .; CDR3nt: TGCGCCAGCAGCCAAGTCATGCGAGCAACTAATGAAAAACTGTTTTTT; CDR3aa: CASSQVMRATNEKLFF
d_gene: .; j_gene: TRBJ2-5; v_gene: TRBV7-2; abundance: .; CDR3nt: TGTGCCAGCAGCTCAGCTGGGACATCTGATGAGACCCAGTACTTC; CDR3aa: CASSSAGTSDETQYF
d_gene: TRBD2; j_gene: TRBJ2-7; v_gene: TRBV7-8; abundance: .; CDR3nt: TGTGCCAGCAGCTTAGTAGCTAGCGGGAGAGCCACCGAGCAGTACTTC; CDR3aa: CASSLVASGRATEQYF
d_gene: TRBD1; j_gene: TRBJ2-7; v_gene: TRBV7-8; abundance: .; CDR3nt: TGTGCCAGCAACCTTTATGCAGGGGGATCCTACGAGCAGTACTTC; CDR3aa: CASNLYAGGSYEQYF
d_gene: .; j_gene: TRBJ2-1; v_gene: TRBV27; abundance: .; CDR3nt: TGTGCCAGCAGCCTTATGGTATCTAGGAGTTACGAGCAGTTCTTC; CDR3aa: CASSLMVSRSYEQFF
d_gene: .; j_gene: TRBJ2-1; v_gene: TRBV6-5; abundance: .; CDR3nt: TGTGCCAGCAGCCGCGCCGGGAGTGAGCAGTTCTTC; CDR3aa: CASSRAGSEQFF
d_gene: TRBD2; j_gene: TRBJ2-3; v_gene: TRBV5-1; abundance: .; CDR3nt: TGCGCCAGCAGCTCAGTAGCGGGATCATCCCCAGATACGCAGTATTTT; CDR3aa: CASSSVAGSSPDTQYF
d_gene: .; j_gene: TRBJ2-7; v_gene: TRBV7-2; abundance: .; CDR3nt: TGTGCCAGCAGCCCACGGGCCACTCTTTCCTACGAGCAGTACTTC; CDR3aa: CASSPRATLSYEQYF
d_gene: TRBD2; j_gene: TRBJ2-3; v_gene: TRBV9; abundance: .; CDR3nt: TGTGCCAGCAGCGCTTACTGGACTAGCGGGCGCACAGATACGCAGTATTTT; CDR3aa: CASSAYWTSGRTDTQYF
d_gene: .; j_gene: TRBJ1-5; v_gene: TRBV19; abundance: .; CDR3nt: TGTGCCAGTAACGCCGTCGGACTGGGGAGCCAGCCCCAGCATTTT; CDR3aa: CASNAVGLGSQPQHF
d_gene: TRBD1; j_gene: TRBJ1-3; v_gene: TRBV11-2; abundance: once; CDR3nt: TGTGCCAGCAGCTTCGGACAGGCGCGAAACACCATATATTTT; CDR3aa: CASSFGQARNTIYF
d_gene: .; j_gene: TRBJ2-7; v_gene: TRBV11-3; abundance: .; CDR3nt: TGTGCCAGCAGCAACCGCGTGGGCGAGCAGTACTTC; CDR3aa: CASSNRVGEQYF
d_gene: .; j_gene: TRBJ2-3; v_gene: TRBV9; abundance: .; CDR3nt: TGTGCCAGCAGCGTAGCTACGTCCAGTTTTCAAGATACGCAGTATTTT; CDR3aa: CASSVATSSFQDTQYF
d_gene: .; j_gene: TRBJ1-3; v_gene: TRBV4-1; abundance: .; CDR3nt: TGCGCCAGCAGCCAAGAGGCGAGGGGTGGAAACACCATATATTTT; CDR3aa: CASSQEARGGNTIYF
d_gene: TRBD2; j_gene: TRBJ2-7; v_gene: TRBV4-2; abundance: .; CDR3nt: TGTGCCAGCAGCCAAGAAGCTAGCGGGAGGCCCTACGGTTCCTACGAGCAGTACTTC; CDR3aa: CASSQEASGRPYGSYEQYF
d_gene: TRBD2; j_gene: TRBJ2-1; v_gene: TRBV18; abundance: once; CDR3nt: TGTGCCAGCTCACCAACCGAGACTAGCTCTGAGCAGTTCTTC; CDR3aa: CASSPTETSSEQFF
d_gene: .; j_gene: TRBJ2-3; v_gene: TRBV19; abundance: .; CDR3nt: TGTGCCAGTAGTAAAAAACAGGGACCCACAGATACGCAGTATTTT; CDR3aa: CASSKKQGPTDTQYF
d_gene: TRBD2; j_gene: TRBJ2-3; v_gene: TRBV28; abundance: .; CDR3nt: TGTGCCAGCAGTTCTGGCGGGAGGGCCATGGATACGCAGTATTTT; CDR3aa: CASSSGGRAMDTQYF
d_gene: .; j_gene: TRBJ2-1; v_gene: TRBV27; abundance: .; CDR3nt: TGTGCCAGCAGTTTATCCCGCGGTAGGGGCCCTGACAATGAGCAGTTCTTC; CDR3aa: CASSLSRGRGPDNEQFF